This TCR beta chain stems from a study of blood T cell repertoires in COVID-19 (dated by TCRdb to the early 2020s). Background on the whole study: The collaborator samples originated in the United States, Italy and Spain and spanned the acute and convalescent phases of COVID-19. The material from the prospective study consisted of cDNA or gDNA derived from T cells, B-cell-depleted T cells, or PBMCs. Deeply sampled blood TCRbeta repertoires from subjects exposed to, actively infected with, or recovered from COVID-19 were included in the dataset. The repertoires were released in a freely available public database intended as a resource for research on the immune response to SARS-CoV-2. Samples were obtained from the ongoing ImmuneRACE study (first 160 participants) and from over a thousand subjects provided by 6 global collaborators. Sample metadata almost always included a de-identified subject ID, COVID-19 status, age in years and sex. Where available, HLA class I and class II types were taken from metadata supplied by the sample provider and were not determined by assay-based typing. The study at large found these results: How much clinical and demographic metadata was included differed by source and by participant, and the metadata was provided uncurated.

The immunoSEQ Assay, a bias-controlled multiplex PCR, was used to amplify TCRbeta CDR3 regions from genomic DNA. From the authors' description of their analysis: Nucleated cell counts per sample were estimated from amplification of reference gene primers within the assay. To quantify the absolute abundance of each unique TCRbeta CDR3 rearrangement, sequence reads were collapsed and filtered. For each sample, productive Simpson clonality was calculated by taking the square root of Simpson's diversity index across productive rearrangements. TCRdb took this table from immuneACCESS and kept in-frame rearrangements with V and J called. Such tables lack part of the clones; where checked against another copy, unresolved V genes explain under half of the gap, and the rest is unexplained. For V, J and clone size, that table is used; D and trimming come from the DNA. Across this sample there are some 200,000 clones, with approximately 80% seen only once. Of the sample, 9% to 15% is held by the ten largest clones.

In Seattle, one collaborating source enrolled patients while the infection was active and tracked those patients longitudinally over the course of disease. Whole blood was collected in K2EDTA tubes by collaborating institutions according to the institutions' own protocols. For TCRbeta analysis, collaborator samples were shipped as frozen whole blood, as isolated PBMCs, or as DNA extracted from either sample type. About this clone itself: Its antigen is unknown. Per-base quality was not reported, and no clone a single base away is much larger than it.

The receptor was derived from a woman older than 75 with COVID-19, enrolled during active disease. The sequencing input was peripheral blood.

The DNA is TGTGCCAGCAGCGTAGCTCGGGCAGGGGGGGAGACCCAGTACTTC. This codes for CASSVARAGGETQYF. The sequence is built from TRBV9 and TRBJ2-5; TRBD1 is a possible D gene, resting on 7 matching bases. CDR1 and CDR2 (SGDLS, YYNGEE) derive from the germline V gene. The CDR3 runs 15 residues from the cysteine to the phenylalanine. Solely the CDR3 DNA is kept, with 45 bases framed from the first base. The trim is 0 bases for V and 5 bases for J, with a gap of 14 bases between the germline ends. Full variable domain (CDR3 extended with the reference TRBV9 and TRBJ2-5 proteins): DSGVTQTPKHLITATGQRVTLRCSPRSGDLSVYWYQQSLDQGLQFLIQYYNGEERAKGNILERFSAQQFPDLHSELNLSSLELGDSALYFCASSVARAGGETQYFGPGTRLLVL.